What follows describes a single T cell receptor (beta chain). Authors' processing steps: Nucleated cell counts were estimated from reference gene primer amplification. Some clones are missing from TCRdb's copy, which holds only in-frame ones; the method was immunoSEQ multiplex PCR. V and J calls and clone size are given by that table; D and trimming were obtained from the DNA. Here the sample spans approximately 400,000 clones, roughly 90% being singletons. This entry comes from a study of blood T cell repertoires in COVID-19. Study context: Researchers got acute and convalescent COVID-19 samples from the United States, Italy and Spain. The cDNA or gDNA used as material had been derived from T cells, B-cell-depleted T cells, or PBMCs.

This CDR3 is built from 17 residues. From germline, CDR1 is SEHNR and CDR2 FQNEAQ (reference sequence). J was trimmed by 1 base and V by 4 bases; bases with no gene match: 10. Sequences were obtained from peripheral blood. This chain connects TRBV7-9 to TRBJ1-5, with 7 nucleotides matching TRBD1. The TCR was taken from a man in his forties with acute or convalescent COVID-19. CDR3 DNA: TGTGCCAGCAGCTATGACAGGGTTGGTCGGAGCAATCAGCCCCAGCATTTT. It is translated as CASSYDRVGRSNQPQHF.